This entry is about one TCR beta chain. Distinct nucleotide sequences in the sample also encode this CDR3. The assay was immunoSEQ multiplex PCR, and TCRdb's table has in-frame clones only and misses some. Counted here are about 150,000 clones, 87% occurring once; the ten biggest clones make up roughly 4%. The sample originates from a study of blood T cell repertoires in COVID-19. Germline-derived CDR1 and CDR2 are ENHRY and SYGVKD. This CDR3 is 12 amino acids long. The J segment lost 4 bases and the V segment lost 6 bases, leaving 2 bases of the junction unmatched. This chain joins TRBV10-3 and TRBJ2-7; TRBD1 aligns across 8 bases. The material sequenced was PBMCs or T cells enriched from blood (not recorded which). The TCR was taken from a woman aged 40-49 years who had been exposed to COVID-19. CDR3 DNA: TGTGCCATCAGGGACAGGGAGTACGAGCAGTACTTC. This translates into CAIRDREYEQYF.